The 2 T cell receptor beta chains below were found in one sample sequenced in a study of radiotherapy plus CTLA-4 blockade in lung cancer. This table comes from immunoSEQ multiplex PCR, and its TCRdb copy is limited to in-frame clones, with some not included. The data contain fewer than 100,000 clones, 75% to 90% of them seen just once; the ten biggest clones take up 0.82%. Here the sequenced sample was peripheral blood, taken from a patient treated with radiotherapy plus ipilimumab. Receptors were obtained from a human donor with non-small cell lung cancer who had stable disease on radiotherapy plus ipilimumab.

CDR3 in amino acids: CASSLERGTPEAFF. The CDR3 DNA is TGCGCCAGCAGCTTGGAAAGAGGTACCCCTGAAGCTTTCTTT. The V and J genes are TRBV5-1 and TRBJ1-1, with D uncertain. Germline V gene lookup returns CDR1 SGHRS and CDR2 YFSETQ. This CDR3 has 14 amino acids. V was trimmed by 0 bases and J by 6 bases, leaving 12 bases between them.

The chain uses TRBV5-8 and TRBJ2-5; D not certain. The CDR3 sequence is 16 residues long. Germline loops: CDR1 SGHTS, CDR2 YDEGEE. Trimming stripped 4 bases from V and 2 bases from J, with 18 bases between. The CDR3 bases are TGTGCCAGCAGCCCGAGTGTTAGCTTCAAGCAAGAGACCCAGTACTTC. It encodes CASSPSVSFKQETQYF.